This T cell receptor (beta chain) was identified in a study of T cells in Graves' hyperthyroidism and ophthalmopathy. Germline V gene lookup returns CDR1 GTSNPN and CDR2 SVGIG (reference sequence). Trimming removed 0 bases at V and 4 bases at J, with 13 bases between. This CDR3 is built from 14 residues. As for this clonotype: As yet, its antigen is unknown.

RNA transcripts gave rise to amplified TCR beta CDR3 regions. HTBI primers were the set used in a first-round RT-PCR of the TCR CDR3. Each CDR3 protein gets one entry after TCRdb re-called the multiplex PCR reads with MiXCR. This table holds about 350,000 distinct CDR3 sequences, about 14% found once. Absence of ophthalmopathy progression within 18 months defined stable Graves' hyperthyroidism. Patients were aged 18 to 65, had disease duration under 2 months, and had newly diagnosed hyperthyroidism. Study conclusions and caveats: Ophthalmopathy stood apart from stable hyperthyroidism in a 13 V-J model.

The receptor was derived from a woman between 25 and 40 years old with Graves' hyperthyroidism. The sample consisted of blood. This rearrangement joins TRBV30 to TRBJ2-7; no reliable D call. CDR3 in DNA: TGTGCCTGGAGTGTACGAAGGGATGGGTACGAGCAGTACTTC. As protein: CAWSVRRDGYEQYF.